The clone carrying this T cell receptor beta chain was recorded a few times. Per germline, CDR1 LNHDA and CDR2 SQIVND (reference sequence). The CDR3 length is 15 residues. V lost 1 base and J 7 bases, leaving 17 bases between the germline ends. Time point defined: pretreatment peripheral blood. Locally advanced or metastatic urothelial carcinoma was diagnosed in the patients. These data originate in a study of PD-L1 blockade in urothelial cancer. Study-level background: The median number of T cells present in blood samples was around 150,000.

Measured with immunoSEQ multiplex PCR; TCRdb has only the in-frame clones, and not every one. The table lists about 87,000 clones, 65% to 85% of them singletons. The clonotype was recovered from a man in his 60s with urothelial cancer. The rearrangement uses TRBV19 and TRBJ2-7, with a tentative D call TRBD2 (5 bases). Specimen: PBMCs, collected around atezolizumab (anti-PD-L1) treatment. CDR3 nucleotides: TGTGCCAGTAGTATAGGACCAATTGGAGGCGGTGAGCAGTACTTC. It is translated as CASSIGPIGGGEQYF.